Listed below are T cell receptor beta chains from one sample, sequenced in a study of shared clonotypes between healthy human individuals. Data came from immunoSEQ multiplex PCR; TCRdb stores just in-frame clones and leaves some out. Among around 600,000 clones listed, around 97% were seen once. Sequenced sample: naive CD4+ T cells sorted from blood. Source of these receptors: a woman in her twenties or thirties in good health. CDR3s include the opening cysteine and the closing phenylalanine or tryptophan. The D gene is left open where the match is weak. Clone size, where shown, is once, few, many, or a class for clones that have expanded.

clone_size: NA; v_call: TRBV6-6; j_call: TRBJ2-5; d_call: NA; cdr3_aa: CASSYSEGRETQYF; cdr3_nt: TGTGCCAGCAGTTACTCGGAGGGGAGGGAGACCCAGTACTTC
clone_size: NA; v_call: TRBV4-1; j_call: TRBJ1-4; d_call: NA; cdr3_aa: CASSQVPGEKLFF; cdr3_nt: TGCGCCAGCAGCCAAGTTCCGGGGGAAAAACTGTTTTTT
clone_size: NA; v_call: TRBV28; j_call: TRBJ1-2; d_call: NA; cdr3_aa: CASSLGQIYGYTF; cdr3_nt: TGTGCCAGCAGCTTAGGACAGATCTATGGCTACACCTTC
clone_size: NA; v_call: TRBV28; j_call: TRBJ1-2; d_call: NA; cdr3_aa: CATSGWPRVGYGYTF; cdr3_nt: TGTGCCACCTCGGGATGGCCGAGGGTTGGCTATGGCTACACCTTC
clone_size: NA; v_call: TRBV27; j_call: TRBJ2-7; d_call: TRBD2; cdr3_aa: CASSLARLAGGGASYEQYF; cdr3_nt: TGTGCCAGCAGTTTAGCGCGACTAGCGGGAGGAGGGGCCTCCTACGAGCAGTACTTC
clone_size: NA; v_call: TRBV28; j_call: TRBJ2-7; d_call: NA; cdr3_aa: CASSLQGRRSEQYF; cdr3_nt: TGTGCCAGCAGTTTACAAGGTCGACGGTCCGAGCAGTACTTC
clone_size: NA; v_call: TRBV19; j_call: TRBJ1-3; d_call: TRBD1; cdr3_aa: CASSSPGQGSSGNTIYF; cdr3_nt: TGTGCCAGTAGTTCCCCCGGACAGGGATCGTCCGGAAACACCATATATTTT
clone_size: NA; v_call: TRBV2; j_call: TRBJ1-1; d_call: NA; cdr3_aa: CASSKGVHTEAFF; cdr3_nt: TGTGCCAGCAGTAAAGGGGTCCACACTGAAGCTTTCTTT
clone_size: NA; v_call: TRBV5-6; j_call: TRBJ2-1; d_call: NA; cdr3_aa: CASAIGRDEQFF; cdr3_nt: TGTGCCAGCGCTATCGGGCGGGACGAGCAGTTCTTC
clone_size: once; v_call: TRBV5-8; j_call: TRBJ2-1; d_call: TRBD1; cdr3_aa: CASSKTPTGDEQFF; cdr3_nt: TGTGCCAGCAGCAAGACGCCGACAGGGGATGAGCAGTTCTTC